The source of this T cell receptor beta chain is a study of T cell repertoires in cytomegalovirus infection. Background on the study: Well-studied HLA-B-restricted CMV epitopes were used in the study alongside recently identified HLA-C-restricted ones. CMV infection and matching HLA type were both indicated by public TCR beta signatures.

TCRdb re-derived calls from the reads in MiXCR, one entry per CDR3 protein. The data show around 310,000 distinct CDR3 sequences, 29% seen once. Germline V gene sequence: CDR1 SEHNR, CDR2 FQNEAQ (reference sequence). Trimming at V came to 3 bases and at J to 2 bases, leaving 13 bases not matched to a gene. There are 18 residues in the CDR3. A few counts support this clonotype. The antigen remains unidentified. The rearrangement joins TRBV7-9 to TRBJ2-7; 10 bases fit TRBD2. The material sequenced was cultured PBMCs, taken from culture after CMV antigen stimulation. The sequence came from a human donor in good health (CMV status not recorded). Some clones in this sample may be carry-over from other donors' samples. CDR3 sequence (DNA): TGTGCCAGCAGCTTCCAGCGATTCCTAGCGGGAGTGCCCTACGAGCAGTACTTC. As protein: CASSFQRFLAGVPYEQYF.